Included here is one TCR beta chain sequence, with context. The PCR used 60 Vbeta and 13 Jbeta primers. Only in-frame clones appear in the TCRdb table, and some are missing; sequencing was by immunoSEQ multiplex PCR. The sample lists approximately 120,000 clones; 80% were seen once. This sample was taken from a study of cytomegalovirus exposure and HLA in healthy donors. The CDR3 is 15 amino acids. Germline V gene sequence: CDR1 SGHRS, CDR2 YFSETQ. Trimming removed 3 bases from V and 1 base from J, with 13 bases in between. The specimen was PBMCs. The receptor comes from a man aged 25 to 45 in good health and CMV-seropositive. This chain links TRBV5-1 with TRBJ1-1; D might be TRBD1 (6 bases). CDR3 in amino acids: CASSSLDSQNTEAFF. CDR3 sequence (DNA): TGCGCCAGCAGCTCCCTGGACAGCCAGAACACTGAAGCTTTCTTT.